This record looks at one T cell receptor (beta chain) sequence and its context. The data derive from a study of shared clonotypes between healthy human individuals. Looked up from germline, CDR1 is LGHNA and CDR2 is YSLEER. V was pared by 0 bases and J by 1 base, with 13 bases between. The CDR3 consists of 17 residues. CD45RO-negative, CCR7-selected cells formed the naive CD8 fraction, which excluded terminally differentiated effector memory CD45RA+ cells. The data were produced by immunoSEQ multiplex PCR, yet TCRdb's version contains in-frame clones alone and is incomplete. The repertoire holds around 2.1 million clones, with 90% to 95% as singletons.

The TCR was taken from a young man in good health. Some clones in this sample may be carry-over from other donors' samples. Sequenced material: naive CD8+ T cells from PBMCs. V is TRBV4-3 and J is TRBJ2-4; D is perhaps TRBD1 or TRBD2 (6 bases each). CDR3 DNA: TGCGCCAGCAGCCAAGAATGGGGGGCCAGGGCCAAAAACATTCAGTACTTC. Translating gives CASSQEWGARAKNIQYF.